Listed here are 14 T cell receptor beta chains from one sample, sequenced in a study of patients and donors after allogeneic stem cell transplantation. TCRdb processed the RT-PCR reads anew with MiXCR; each CDR3 protein has one entry. Of about a million distinct CDR3 sequences in the sample, more than 15% were seen once. The specimen sequenced was blood, either unsorted or a sorted T cell fraction (not recorded which). Receptors were obtained from a human donor who was either an allogeneic HSCT recipient or a stem cell or donor lymphocyte infusion donor (not recorded which). It is not recorded whose cells these are; they may come from a transplant donor.

The chain uses TRBV12-3 or TRBV12-4 and TRBJ2-6; D is uncertain. The V gene lost 0 bases and the J gene lost 0 bases, with 6 bases spanning the gap. The CDR3 consists of 16 residues. For the CDR3, the DNA is TGTGCCAGCAGTTTAGCGCAAACCTCTGGGGCCAACGTCCTGACTTTC. Translated, it gives CASSLAQTSGANVLTF.

The genes are TRBV29-1 and TRBJ2-7; 7 nucleotides align to TRBD2. CDR1 and CDR2 (germline): SQVTM, ANQGSEA. V gave up 3 bases and J gave up 2 bases; unmatched junction bases: 4. The CDR3 is 13 amino acids. CDR3 amino acids: CSVEEREAYEQYF. The CDR3 coding sequence is TGCAGCGTTGAGGAACGGGAGGCCTACGAGCAGTACTTC.

This clonotype was detected a few times. This chain links TRBV11-1 with TRBJ2-6; D gene unclear. Trimming left V 1 base short and J 1 base short, with 14 bases between. Germline loops: CDR1 SGHAT, CDR2 FQDESV (reference sequence). The CDR3 loop spans 18 amino acids. The CDR3 nucleotides are TGTGCCAGCAGCTTAGTGCCCGACCCCTCTTCTGGGGCCAACGTCCTGACTTTC. Protein product: CASSLVPDPSSGANVLTF.

With respect to this clonotype: A much larger clone differs from this one at a single base, so this may be a read error. The V gene is TRBV5-6, the J gene TRBJ1-1, with D unresolved. Germline V gives CDR1 SGHDT, CDR2 YYEEEE. Trimming stripped 6 bases from V and 1 base from J, with 7 bases between. This CDR3 region has 12 residues. The CDR3 region is CASNLPNTEAFF. The CDR3 DNA sequence: TGTGCCAGCAACTTACCGAACACTGAAGCTTTCTTT.

The gene calls are TRBV6-1 and TRBJ2-3; D tentatively fits TRBD1 or TRBD2 (7 bases each). Germline-derived CDR1 and CDR2 are MNHNS and SASEGT. V was pared by 4 bases and J by 2 bases, with 16 bases between. CDR3 length: 16 residues. The CDR3 region has the DNA TGTGCCAGCAGTGTAAGGGGGCTAGCGGCCACAGATACGCAGTATTTT. Its translation is CASSVRGLAATDTQYF.

This clonotype was observed many times. The V and J genes are TRBV27 and TRBJ1-5; D not certain. The CDR3 sequence is 9 residues long. Looked up from germline, CDR1 is MNHEY and CDR2 is SMNVEV (reference sequence). Trimming left V 8 bases short and J 6 bases short, with 2 bases between. The CDR3 nucleotides are TGTGCCAGCGGTCAGCCCCAGCATTTT. This gives the protein CASGQPQHF.

Remarks on this clonotype: A junction end diverges from the germline sequence, so it may reflect a read error. The chain has TRBV7-7 and TRBJ2-5, with a tentative D call TRBD1 (7 bases). CDR1 and CDR2 from the germline V gene are SSHAT and FNYEAQ (reference sequence). The CDR3 loop spans 15 amino acids. CDR3 nucleotide sequence: TGTGCTAGCAGCCGGGGGACAGAAATCCAAGAGACCCAGTACTTC. Protein: CASSRGTEIQETQYF.

The chain is built from TRBV20-1 and TRBJ1-6; a possible D gene is TRBD1 (5 bases). CDR1 and CDR2 from the germline V gene are DFQATT and SNEGSKA (reference sequence). The CDR3 sequence is 13 residues long. The V and J ends lost 5 bases and 6 bases respectively, with 11 bases between them. DNA for the CDR3: TGCAGTGCTCCCGGGACCACTAATTCACCCCTCCACTTT. Protein sequence: CSAPGTTNSPLHF.

The V call is TRBV27, the J call TRBJ2-3; D uncertain. Germline V CDR1 and CDR2: MNHEY, SMNVEV (reference sequence). Trimming cost V 3 bases and J 4 bases, with 14 bases left between them. The CDR3 consists of 15 residues. In nucleotides, the CDR3 is TGTGCCAGCAGTTTGGAAAGGGCTGGCCCAGATACGCAGTATTTT. It yields the protein CASSLERAGPDTQYF.

The rearrangement joins TRBV6-5 to TRBJ2-7; tentative D call: TRBD2 (5 bases). V gave up 4 bases and J gave up 6 bases, with 13 bases separating them. CDR1 MNHEY and CDR2 SVGAGI come from the germline V gene. The CDR3 sequence is 13 residues long. The CDR3, as DNA: TGTGCCAGCAGTTGGACTTTATACAGCGAGCAGTACTTC. It translates to CASSWTLYSEQYF.

This clonotype turned up a few times. The chain carries TRBV19 and TRBJ2-3, with D hard to call. Germline V lookup: CDR1 LNHDA, CDR2 SQIVND (reference sequence). Between the trimmed V and J ends, which lost 3 bases and 0 bases, there was a span of 7 bases. CDR3 length: 14 amino acids. CDR3: CASSIATSTDTQYF. The CDR3 nucleotides read TGTGCCAGTAGTATTGCTACCAGCACAGATACGCAGTATTTT.

The genes are TRBV28 and TRBJ1-5; maybe TRBD1 (5 bases). V was cut by 6 bases and J by 3 bases, with 12 bases left in between. Germline V gives CDR1 MDHEN, CDR2 SYDVKM. This CDR3 is built from 14 residues. CDR3 region: CASSRGPNNQPQHF. CDR3 DNA sequence: TGTGCCAGCAGCCGGGGCCCGAACAATCAGCCCCAGCATTTT.

This chain uses TRBV7-9 with TRBJ1-4; D remains unclear. The germline gives CDR1 SEHNR, CDR2 FQNEAQ (reference sequence). Trimming removed 1 base at V and 4 bases at J, with 7 bases between. This CDR3 comprises 14 residues. The CDR3 DNA reads as TGTGCCAGCAGCTTAGGGGGTATTAATGAAAAACTGTTTTTT. Its translation: CASSLGGINEKLFF.

This clonotype was recorded a few times. The chain carries TRBV20-1 and TRBJ1-1; D might be TRBD1 (5 bases). The CDR3 covers 11 residues. CDR1 and CDR2 (germline): DFQATT, SNEGSKA (reference sequence). The CDR3 DNA sequence: TGCAGGGGGGTGACGGACGTCCTAGATTTCTTT. Its translation: CRGVTDVLDFF.